Presented here are 27 T cell receptor beta chains from one specimen sequenced in a study of regulatory T cells in long-lasting Graves disease. Specified time point: newly diagnosed GD, antithyroid drugs for less than 3 months. Isolated PBMC RNA provided the starting material for the TCR library. Investigators prepared the TCR beta libraries by applying iRepertoire HTBI primers and Arm-PCR of CDR3 regions. MiXCR, run by TCRdb on the multiplex PCR reads, gives a single entry per CDR3 protein. This table holds 400,000 to 500,000 distinct CDR3 sequences, about 16% found once. These data also featured in a second study, about T cells in Graves' hyperthyroidism and ophthalmopathy.

Source: peripheral blood mononuclear cells (PBMCs), taken at new diagnosis, from a patient treated with antithyroid drugs. These receptors were obtained from a woman aged 30 to 39 with Graves disease.

This clonotype was seen many times. The chain recombines TRBV20-1 with TRBJ2-7, with D possibly TRBD2 on 5 matching bases. The V end lost 4 bases, the J end lost 3 bases, and 10 bases lay between the germline ends. The germline gives CDR1 DFQATT, CDR2 SNEGSKA (reference sequence). CDR3 length: 12 residues. CDR3 sequence: CSANERHYEQYF. The CDR3 DNA reads as TGCAGTGCTAACGAGCGGCACTACGAGCAGTACTTC.

The sample holds many counts of this clonotype. V usage is TRBV5-4 and J usage is TRBJ2-1; perhaps D is TRBD1 or TRBD2 (7 bases each). This CDR3 contains 16 residues. V lost 4 bases and J 5 bases, leaving 19 bases between the germline ends. Germline-derived CDR1 and CDR2 are SGHNT and YYREEE (reference sequence). The CDR3 region has the DNA TGTGCCAGCAGCAGAGGGGGCGGGAGTGGCCACAATGAGCAGTTCTTC. It encodes CASSRGGGSGHNEQFF.

J is TRBJ2-3 and V is TRBV7-3, with D tentatively TRBD2 (6 bases). V was trimmed by 5 bases and J by 2 bases, leaving 14 bases between them. The CDR3 covers 15 residues. Germline V CDR1 and CDR2: SGHTA, FQGTGA. The CDR3 DNA reads TGTGCCAGCAGCCCCCATCGGGGGACCACAGATACGCAGTATTTT. This gives the protein CASSPHRGTTDTQYF.

DNA of the CDR3: TGTGCCAGCAGCGTGGCGGGACTGAACACCGGGGAGCTGTTTTTT. Translation: CASSVAGLNTGELFF. The chain links TRBV25-1 to TRBJ2-2, with D perhaps matching TRBD2 (6 bases). The germline gives CDR1 MGHDK, CDR2 SYGVNS. This CDR3 comprises 15 residues. The V and J ends lost 6 bases and 1 base respectively, with 12 bases between them.

The sample holds many counts of this clonotype. This rearrangement joins TRBV6-5 to TRBJ2-6; no clear D gene. The CDR3 contains 16 residues. Trimming cost V 0 bases and J 1 base, with 7 bases left between them. From germline, CDR1 is MNHEY and CDR2 SVGAGI. The CDR3: CASSYSEGSGANVLTF. CDR3 sequence (DNA): TGTGCCAGCAGTTACTCGGAAGGTTCTGGGGCCAACGTCCTGACTTTC.

The genes are TRBV7-6 and TRBJ2-7; possibly TRBD1 or TRBD2 for D (5 bases each). The V gene lost 8 bases and the J gene lost 3 bases, with 17 bases spanning the gap. The CDR3 contains 14 residues. Germline V gives CDR1 SGHVS, CDR2 FNYEAQ. CDR3 DNA: TGTGCCAGCGGCACCCGGGACGCCAGCTACGAGCAGTACTTC. Protein sequence: CASGTRDASYEQYF.

This clonotype appeared many times. The gene calls are TRBV20-1 and TRBJ2-7, with 9 nucleotides matching TRBD1. The CDR3 totals 15 residues. V was clipped by 0 bases and J by 2 bases; unmatched bases: 5. From germline, CDR1 is DFQATT and CDR2 SNEGSKA (reference sequence). The CDR3 coding sequence is TGCAGTGCTAGAGATAGAAGGACAGGGGCCTACGAGCAGTACTTC. This codes for CSARDRRTGAYEQYF.

This clonotype was observed a few times. The chain employs TRBV20-1 and TRBJ2-4, with D possibly matching TRBD2 (6 bases). This CDR3 is 16 amino acids long. Trimming pared 3 bases from V and 2 bases from J, leaving 17 bases between. CDR1 is DFQATT, CDR2 SNEGSKA, per germline (reference sequence). The CDR3 reads CSASLGGGGTKNIQYF. In nucleotides, the CDR3 is TGCAGTGCTAGCCTGGGGGGAGGTGGGACCAAAAACATTCAGTACTTC.

This chain connects TRBV10-1 to TRBJ2-1; TRBD1 matches 9 bases. After removal of 6 bases from V and 5 bases from J, the junction contained 8 bases not matched to a gene. In germline, CDR1 is WNHNN, CDR2 SYGVQD (reference sequence). The CDR3 has 15 residues. CDR3 sequence: CASSLHGTGNNEQFF. Written as DNA, the CDR3 is TGCGCCAGCAGCCTCCACGGGACAGGGAACAATGAGCAGTTCTTC.

The rearrangement uses TRBV12-3 or TRBV12-4 and TRBJ1-6; no clear D gene. The V gene lost 6 bases and the J gene lost 7 bases, with 16 bases spanning the gap. This CDR3 is 15 amino acids long. CDR3 coding DNA: TGTGCCAGCAGCTTGGTTGGCGGTAAAAATTCACCCCTCCACTTT. It codes for CASSLVGGKNSPLHF.

As for this clonotype: A clone one base away is much larger, so this may be a read error. The DNA for the CDR3 is TGTGCCAGCAGTTTATCCCCGATAGTGTTGGACACTGAAGCTTTCTTT. Translated: CASSLSPIVLDTEAFF. The chain uses TRBV27 and TRBJ1-1, with D unresolved. The CDR3 runs to 16 residues. The V end lost 0 bases, the J end lost 3 bases, and 14 bases lay between the germline ends. Per germline, CDR1 MNHEY and CDR2 SMNVEV (reference sequence).

The genes are TRBV5-1 and TRBJ2-7; the match to TRBD2 covers 7 bases. The junction had 14 bases not matched to a gene; V was cut back by 6 bases and J by 2 bases. Germline CDR1 is SGHRS and CDR2 is YFSETQ. This CDR3 is 16 amino acids long. The CDR3 reads CASKKTSSGPPYEQYF. CDR3 DNA sequence: TGCGCCAGCAAGAAAACGTCTAGCGGCCCACCCTACGAGCAGTACTTC.

Only a few counts were recorded for this clonotype. The V and J genes are TRBV10-3 and TRBJ1-1; no clear D. V lost 5 bases to trimming and J lost 6 bases, with 13 bases between them. This CDR3 contains 13 residues. Germline V gene data show CDR1 as ENHRY and CDR2 as SYGVKD. The DNA for the CDR3 is TGTGCCATCAGTTCCATCCAGTCCCCTGAAGCTTTCTTT. Encoded protein: CAISSIQSPEAFF.

This clonotype is a singleton in its sample. CDR3 nucleotide sequence: TGCGCCAGCAGCCTCCCCGGGGCAAATGAAAAACTGTTTTTT. Amino acid sequence: CASSLPGANEKLFF. This chain links TRBV4-1 with TRBJ1-4; TRBD1 might be the D (5 bases). The germline gives CDR1 MGHRA, CDR2 YSYEKL. This CDR3 has 14 residues. V gave up 4 bases and J gave up 5 bases, with 11 bases separating them.

This clonotype appeared many times. The chain uses TRBV10-2 and TRBJ2-3; D gene ambiguous. The germline V and J ends were trimmed by 1 base and 6 bases, with 5 bases remaining between them. CDR1 and CDR2 from the germline V gene are WSHSY and SAAADI. This CDR3 region has 12 residues. CDR3 bases: TGCGCCAGCAGTGAGTTCCGGGATACGCAGTATTTT. Residues: CASSEFRDTQYF.

This clonotype was seen a handful of times. V gene TRBV24-1 combines with J gene TRBJ2-3; D is perhaps TRBD1 (6 bases). The germline V and J ends were trimmed by 3 bases and 4 bases, with 22 bases remaining between them. The germline CDR1 and CDR2 sequences are KGHDR and SFDVKD. The CDR3 totals 18 residues. CDR3 nucleotide sequence: TGTGCCACCAGTGATATCCCAGGACAGCACGGAGACTCAGATACGCAGTATTTT. Protein: CATSDIPGQHGDSDTQYF.

Many counts were recorded for this clonotype. The chain is built from TRBV28 and TRBJ2-7, with D possibly called TRBD1 or TRBD2 (6 bases each). CDR1 and CDR2 from the germline V gene are MDHEN and SYDVKM. The CDR3 is 15 residues long. Trimming removed 5 bases at V and 3 bases at J, with 17 bases between. The CDR3 is CASSKPRGQGYEQYF. The DNA for the CDR3 is TGTGCCAGCAGTAAGCCCCGGGGGCAGGGCTACGAGCAGTACTTC.

Ten or more counts support this clonotype. This chain connects TRBV6-1 to TRBJ2-5, with a possible D match to TRBD2 (5 bases). Trimming shortened V by 9 bases and J by 2 bases, and 16 bases separated the two germline ends. Germline CDR1 reads MNHNS; CDR2 reads SASEGT. The CDR3 is 14 residues long. The CDR3 loop reads CASLTSRRQETQYF. CDR3 bases: TGTGCCAGTTTGACAAGTCGGAGGCAAGAGACCCAGTACTTC.

V gene TRBV28 combines with J gene TRBJ1-1; D gene ambiguous. This CDR3 comprises 14 residues. Trimming took 6 bases from V and 0 from J, leaving 11 bases between them. Germline V gene sequence: CDR1 MDHEN, CDR2 SYDVKM. The CDR3 here is CASSQAPVNTEAFF. The CDR3 DNA reads as TGTGCCAGCAGCCAAGCCCCAGTGAACACTGAAGCTTTCTTT.

The rearrangement uses TRBV5-4 and TRBJ1-1, with 8 bases lining up with TRBD1. Trimming removed 4 bases from V and 4 bases from J; junction bases left unmatched: 9. This CDR3 is 15 amino acids long. Per germline, CDR1 SGHNT and CDR2 YYREEE (reference sequence). In nucleotides, the CDR3 is TGTGCCAGCAGCGCGTACCAGGGGGCAGGCACTGAAGCTTTCTTT. Translated: CASSAYQGAGTEAFF.

A remark on this clonotype: Because it lacks the conserved phenylalanine or tryptophan at the end, this CDR3 is likely a read error. The chain links TRBV7-9 to TRBJ2-5; D remains ambiguous. Trimming removed 5 bases at V and 5 bases at J, with 12 bases between. This CDR3 has 13 amino acids. Germline CDR1 and CDR2: SEHNR and FQNEAQ (reference sequence). The chain's CDR3 is CASSLVGAETQYL. CDR3 nucleotide sequence: TGTGCCAGCAGCCTTGTAGGCGCGGAGACCCAGTACCTC.

This clonotype was seen a few times. The rearrangement joins TRBV19 to TRBJ2-1; no definite D call. The CDR3 consists of 11 residues. CDR1 and CDR2 (germline): LNHDA, SQIVND (reference sequence). The V and J ends lost 7 bases and 6 bases respectively, with 7 bases between them. The CDR3 protein is CASTGSNEQFF. As DNA, the CDR3 is TGTGCCAGTACAGGATCCAATGAGCAGTTCTTC.

J is TRBJ2-2 and V is TRBV5-6; the match to TRBD1 covers 7 bases. Trimming cost V 1 base and J 1 base; bases outside gene matches: 7. Germline V gene sequence: CDR1 SGHDT, CDR2 YYEEEE. The CDR3 length is 17 residues. CDR3 sequence: CASSLRRDSRNTGELFF. The CDR3 DNA follows: TGTGCCAGCAGCTTGCGCCGGGACAGCAGGAACACCGGGGAGCTGTTTTTT.

In its sample, this clonotype was seen many times. V and J are TRBV7-9 and TRBJ2-1; unclear D gene. Trimming shortened V by 0 bases and J by 4 bases, and 10 bases separated the two germline ends. Germline values: CDR1 SEHNR, CDR2 FQNEAQ (reference sequence). This CDR3 region has 15 residues. CDR3 nucleotide sequence: TGTGCCAGCAGCTTAGCGATTTCGGTTTACAATGAGCAGTTCTTC. This gives the protein CASSLAISVYNEQFF. Based on the CDR3 plus reference TRBV7-9 and TRBJ2-1, the full variable domain is DTGVSQNPRHKITKRGQNVTFRCDPISEHNRLYWYRQTLGQGPEFLTYFQNEAQLEKSRLLSDRFSAERPKGSFSTLEIQRTEQGDSAMYLCASSLAISVYNEQFFGPGTRLTVL.

This clonotype has just a few counts. The chain links TRBV6-2 or TRBV6-3 to TRBJ1-5; no definite D call. This CDR3 contains 15 residues. Germline assignment: CDR1 MNHEY and CDR2 SVGEGT. Between the trimmed V and J ends, which lost 6 bases and 4 bases, there was a span of 16 bases. The DNA of the CDR3 is TGTGCCAGCAGCGCCTCCTCCGTGGGGAATCAGCCCCAGCATTTT. This codes for CASSASSVGNQPQHF.

This rearrangement joins TRBV9 to TRBJ1-2; TRBD1 is a possible D gene (6 bases). Looked up from germline, CDR1 is SGDLS and CDR2 is YYNGEE. This CDR3 spans 15 amino acids. V lost 0 bases to trimming and J lost 4 bases, with 13 bases between them. The CDR3 DNA follows: TGTGCCAGCAGCGTAGCTAGACCAGGGGCCTATGGCTACACCTTC. Its protein product is CASSVARPGAYGYTF. Based on the CDR3 plus reference TRBV9 and TRBJ1-2, the full variable domain is DSGVTQTPKHLITATGQRVTLRCSPRSGDLSVYWYQQSLDQGLQFLIQYYNGEERAKGNILERFSAQQFPDLHSELNLSSLELGDSALYFCASSVARPGAYGYTFGSGTRLTVV.

This chain links TRBV30 with TRBJ1-1; D uncertain. The CDR3 is 13 amino acids. Germline values: CDR1 GTSNPN, CDR2 SVGIG (reference sequence). V lost 8 bases to trimming and J lost 5 bases, with 18 bases between them. CDR3 residues: CAGHRPGGTEAFF. The CDR3 region has the DNA TGTGCCGGCCACCGCCCAGGAGGGACTGAAGCTTTCTTT. Using reference TRBV30 and TRBJ1-1 for the parts outside the CDR3, the full variable domain is SQTIHQWPATLVQPVGSPLSLECTVEGTSNPNLYWYRQAAGRGLQLLFYSVGIGQISSEVPQNLSASRPQDRQFILSSKKLLLSDSGFYLCAGHRPGGTEAFFGQGTRLTVV.